This T cell receptor (beta chain) originates from a study of blood T cells in healthy people across ages. Regarding the study as a whole: Long-lived donors exceeded aged donors in naive CD4+ cells and diversity. The percentage of naive T cells correlated strongly with TCR beta diversity.

The use of a sample-barcoded 5' primer and a J-beta primer mix characterized a second PCR of 7 to 11 cycles. Each sample provided no less than 3 million CDR3-containing paired-end reads. Each CDR3 protein is one row after TCRdb ran MiXCR on the 5' RACE reads. This sample yields a few hundred thousand distinct CDR3 sequences, of which 27% are seen a single time; over 25% belongs to the top ten. The CDR3 runs to 17 residues. Germline loops: CDR1 SSHAT, CDR2 FNYEAQ (reference sequence). Only a few counts were recorded for this clonotype. Its antigen remains unidentified. V gene TRBV7-7 combines with J gene TRBJ2-5, with D possibly TRBD2 on 5 matching bases. This clonotype was obtained from an older woman in good health. The specimen sequenced was blood. The CDR3 region has the DNA TGTGCTAGTACCAAGATCGGTCGGGCGGGCCGGGGAGAGACCCAGTACTTC. As protein: CASTKIGRAGRGETQYF.